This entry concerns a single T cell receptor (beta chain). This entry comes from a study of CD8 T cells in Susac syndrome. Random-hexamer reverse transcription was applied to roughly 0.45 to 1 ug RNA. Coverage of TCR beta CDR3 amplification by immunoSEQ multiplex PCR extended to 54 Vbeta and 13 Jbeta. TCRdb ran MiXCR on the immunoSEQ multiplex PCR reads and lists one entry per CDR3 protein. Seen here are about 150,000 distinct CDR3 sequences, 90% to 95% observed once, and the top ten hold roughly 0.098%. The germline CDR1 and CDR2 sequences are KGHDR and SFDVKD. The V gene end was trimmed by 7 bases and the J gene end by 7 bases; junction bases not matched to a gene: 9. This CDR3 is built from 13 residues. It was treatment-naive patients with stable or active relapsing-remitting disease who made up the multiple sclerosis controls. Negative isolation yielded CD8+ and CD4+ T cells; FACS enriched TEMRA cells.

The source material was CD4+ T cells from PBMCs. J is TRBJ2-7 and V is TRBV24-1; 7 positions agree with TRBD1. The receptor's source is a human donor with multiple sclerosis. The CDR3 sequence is CATSETSDREQYF. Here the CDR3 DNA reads TGTGCCACCAGCGAGACATCGGACAGGGAGCAGTACTTC.